This T cell receptor (beta chain) appears in the sequencing data of a study of OX40 agonist ivuxolimab in advanced cancers. The study, taken as a whole, reports: At 0.1 to 3.0 mg/kg and by week 6, CD4+ and CD8+ T cells in the blood had expanded clonally.

Clones were sequenced by immunoSEQ multiplex PCR, and TCRdb holds only the in-frame ones, with some missing. The table has around 62,000 clones, about four fifths seen once; the top ten hold 4.4%. Points on this clone: Its antigen remains unknown.

The clonotype comes from an adult with an advanced solid tumor such as melanoma, head and neck, liver or kidney cancer. The sequenced sample was CD4+ or CD8+ T cells sorted from blood, obtained in a trial of the OX40 agonist ivuxolimab.

The CDR3 is CASSQTGGRSNQPQHF. The CDR3 nucleotides read TGTGCCAGCAGTCAAACAGGGGGCCGGAGCAATCAGCCCCAGCATTTT. This chain connects TRBV2 to TRBJ1-5, with 9 bases fitting TRBD1. CDR3 size: 16 residues. Germline CDR1 reads SNHLY; CDR2 reads FYNNEI. The V and J ends lost 5 bases and 1 base, in that order; junction bases with no gene match: 6.